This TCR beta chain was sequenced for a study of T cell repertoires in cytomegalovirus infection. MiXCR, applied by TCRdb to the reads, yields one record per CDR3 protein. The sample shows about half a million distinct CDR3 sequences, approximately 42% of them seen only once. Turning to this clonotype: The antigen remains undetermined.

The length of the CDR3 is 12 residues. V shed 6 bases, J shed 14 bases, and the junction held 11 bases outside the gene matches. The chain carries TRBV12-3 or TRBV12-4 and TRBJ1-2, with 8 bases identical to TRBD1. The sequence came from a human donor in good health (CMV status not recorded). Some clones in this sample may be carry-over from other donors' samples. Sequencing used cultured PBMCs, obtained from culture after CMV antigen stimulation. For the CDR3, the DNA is TGTGCCAGCAGCCTCCAGGGCAGGGGGCCAACCTTC. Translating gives CASSLQGRGPTF.